One T cell receptor (beta chain) is described in this entry. This entry comes from a study of blood T cell repertoires in COVID-19. Whole-study context: Material from acute and convalescent COVID-19 was sourced from the United States, Italy and Spain. T cells, B-cell-depleted T cells, or PBMCs provided the cDNA or gDNA that served as material.

Original handling: Researchers report that nucleated cell counts were estimated from reference gene primer amplification. Sequencing was performed with immunoSEQ multiplex PCR; in TCRdb, only in-frame clones are kept and a portion is missing. V and J calls and clone size come straight from that table; D and trimming were deduced from the DNA. The sample records about 15,000 clones, almost 95% being singletons. V lost 2 bases and J lost 4; bases outside the gene matches: 8. This CDR3 contains 15 residues. In germline, CDR1 is SGHRS, CDR2 YFSETQ. The sequence was obtained from a human donor with active COVID-19. The donor label of this sample is uncertain. The sample consisted of peripheral blood. This rearrangement joins TRBV5-1 to TRBJ2-5, with 7 bases matching TRBD1. Written as DNA, the CDR3 is TGCGCCAGCAGCTTCCAAACAGGGGTGGGAGAGACCCAGTACTTC. It translates to CASSFQTGVGETQYF.